This TCR beta chain is from a study of OX40 agonist ivuxolimab in advanced cancers. Study conclusions and caveats: Blood T cells, both CD4+ and CD8+, expanded clonally by week 6 at 0.1 to 3.0 mg/kg.

TCRdb's copy holds only in-frame clones and misses some; the assay was immunoSEQ multiplex PCR. Among 90,000 to 100,000 clones listed, around 85% were seen once. This CDR3 comprises 16 residues. Per the germline V gene, CDR1 is MNHEY and CDR2 is SVGAGI. J gave up 6 bases and V 0 bases, and 10 bases lay outside the gene matches. Comments on this clone: As yet, its antigen is unknown.

Sequenced material: CD4+ or CD8+ T cells sorted from blood, taken in a trial of the OX40 agonist ivuxolimab. The receptor's source is an adult with an advanced solid tumor such as melanoma, head and neck, liver or kidney cancer. The chain employs TRBV6-5 and TRBJ2-7; 8 nucleotides agree with TRBD1. CDR3 bases: TGTGCCAGCAGTTACTCTCCACGGCAGGGGGCGTCCGAGCAGTACTTC. Encoded protein: CASSYSPRQGASEQYF.